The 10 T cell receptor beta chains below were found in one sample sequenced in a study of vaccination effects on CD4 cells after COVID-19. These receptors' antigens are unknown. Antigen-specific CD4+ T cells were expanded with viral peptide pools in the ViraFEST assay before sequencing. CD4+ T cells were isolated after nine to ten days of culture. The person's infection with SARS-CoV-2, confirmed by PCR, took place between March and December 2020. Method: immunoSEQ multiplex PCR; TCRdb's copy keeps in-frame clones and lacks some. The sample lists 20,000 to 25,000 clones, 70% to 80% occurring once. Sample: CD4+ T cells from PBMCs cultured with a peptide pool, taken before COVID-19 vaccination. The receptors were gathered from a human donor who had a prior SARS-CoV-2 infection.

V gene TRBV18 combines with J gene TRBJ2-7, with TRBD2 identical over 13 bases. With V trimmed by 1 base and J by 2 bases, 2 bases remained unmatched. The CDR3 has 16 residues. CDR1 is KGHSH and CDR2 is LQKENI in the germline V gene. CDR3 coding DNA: TGTGCCAGCTCACCACGCGGGACTAGCGGGGCCTACGAGCAGTACTTC. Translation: CASSPRGTSGAYEQYF.

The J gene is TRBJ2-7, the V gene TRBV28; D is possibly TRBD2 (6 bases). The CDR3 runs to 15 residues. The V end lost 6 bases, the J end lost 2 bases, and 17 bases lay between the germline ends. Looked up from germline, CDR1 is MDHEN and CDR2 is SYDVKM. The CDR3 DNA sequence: TGTGCCAGCAGGGGGACTTTCGGTAGGACCTACGAGCAGTACTTC. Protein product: CASRGTFGRTYEQYF.

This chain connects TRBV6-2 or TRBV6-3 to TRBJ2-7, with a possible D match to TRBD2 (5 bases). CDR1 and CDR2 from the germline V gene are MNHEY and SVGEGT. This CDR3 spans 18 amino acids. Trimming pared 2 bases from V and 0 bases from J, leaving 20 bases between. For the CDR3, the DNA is TGTGCCAGCAGTTACCCGATCGTGAGAGGGATCATCTCCTACGAGCAGTACTTC. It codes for CASSYPIVRGIISYEQYF.

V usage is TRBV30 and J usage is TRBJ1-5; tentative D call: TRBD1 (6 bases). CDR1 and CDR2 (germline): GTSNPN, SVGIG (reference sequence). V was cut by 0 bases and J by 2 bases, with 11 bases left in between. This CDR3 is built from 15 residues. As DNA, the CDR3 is TGTGCCTGGAGTGTACGGGGGCTTGGCAATCAGCCCCAGCATTTT. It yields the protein CAWSVRGLGNQPQHF.

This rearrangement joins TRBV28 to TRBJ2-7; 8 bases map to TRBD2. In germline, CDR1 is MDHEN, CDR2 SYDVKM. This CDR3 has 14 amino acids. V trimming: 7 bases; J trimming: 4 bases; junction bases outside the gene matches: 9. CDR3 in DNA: TGTGCCAGCATCAAGGGACTAGGGGAGTACGAGCAGTACTTC. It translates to CASIKGLGEYEQYF.

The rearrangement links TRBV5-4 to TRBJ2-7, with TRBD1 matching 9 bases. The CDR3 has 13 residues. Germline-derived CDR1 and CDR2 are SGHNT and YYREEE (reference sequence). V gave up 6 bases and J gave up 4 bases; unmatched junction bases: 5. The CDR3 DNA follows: TGTGCCAGCACCACCGGACAGGGGTACGAGCAGTACTTC. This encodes CASTTGQGYEQYF.

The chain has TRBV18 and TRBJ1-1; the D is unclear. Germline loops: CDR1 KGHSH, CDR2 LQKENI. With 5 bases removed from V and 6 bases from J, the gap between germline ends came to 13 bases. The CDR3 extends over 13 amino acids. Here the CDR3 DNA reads TGTGCCAGCTCATCCCGGGGTGCGGCTGAAGCTTTCTTT. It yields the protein CASSSRGAAEAFF.

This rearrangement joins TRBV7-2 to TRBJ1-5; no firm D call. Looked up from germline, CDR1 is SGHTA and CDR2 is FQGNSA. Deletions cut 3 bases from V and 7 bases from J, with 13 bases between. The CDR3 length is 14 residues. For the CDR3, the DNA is TGTGCCAGCAGCTTTTTTTCAGGTGGGCAGCCCCAGCATTTT. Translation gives CASSFFSGGQPQHF. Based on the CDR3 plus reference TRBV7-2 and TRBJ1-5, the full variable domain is GAGVSQSPSNKVTEKGKDVELRCDPISGHTALYWYRQSLGQGLEFLIYFQGNSAPDKSGLPSDRFSAERTGGSVSTLTIQRTQQEDSAVYLCASSFFSGGQPQHFGDGTRLSIL.

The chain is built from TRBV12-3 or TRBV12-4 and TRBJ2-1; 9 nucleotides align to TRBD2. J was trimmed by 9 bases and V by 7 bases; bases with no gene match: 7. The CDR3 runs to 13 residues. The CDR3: CASKGGRGGEQFF. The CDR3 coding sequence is TGTGCCAGCAAGGGCGGGAGGGGCGGTGAGCAGTTCTTC.

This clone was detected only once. CDR3 loop: CASSQPRTGLEQFF. In DNA, the CDR3 is TGCGCCAGCAGCCAACCCCGGACAGGCCTGGAGCAGTTCTTC. This sequence joins TRBV4-1 and TRBJ2-1; 7 positions match TRBD1. The CDR3 totals 14 residues. Germline V gene sequence: CDR1 MGHRA, CDR2 YSYEKL. V gave up 2 bases and J gave up 10 bases; unmatched junction bases: 8.